These 21 T cell receptor beta chains share one sample of origin, sequenced in a study of blood T cell repertoires in COVID-19. TCRdb keeps only in-frame clones here, not all; method: immunoSEQ multiplex PCR. Among about 150,000 clones, 70% to 90% were seen once, and the ten largest hold 6.5% to 9.5%. Sample: peripheral blood. The receptors here all came from a woman at least 80 years old with COVID-19, enrolled during active disease.

The gene calls are TRBV28 and TRBJ2-7; D is unresolved. The ends were cut back, 6 bases at V and 3 bases at J, with 9 bases in the middle. Germline CDR1 is MDHEN and CDR2 is SYDVKM. This CDR3 is 12 amino acids long. In DNA form, the CDR3 reads TGTGCCAGCAGGTTGGGCAGCTACGAGCAGTACTTC. Its translation: CASRLGSYEQYF.

V gene TRBV4-1 combines with J gene TRBJ2-3; TRBD1 matches 8 bases. J was trimmed by 6 bases and V by 2 bases; bases with no gene match: 4. This CDR3 comprises 14 residues. The germline gives CDR1 MGHRA, CDR2 YSYEKL. CDR3 nucleotides: TGCGCCAGCAGCCAAACCGACAGGGGCGATACGCAGTATTTT. Amino acids: CASSQTDRGDTQYF.

The V gene is TRBV15, the J gene TRBJ2-5; TRBD1 matches at 7 bases. CDR3 length equals 14 residues. J gave up 5 bases and V 5 bases, and 8 bases lay outside the gene matches. Germline-derived CDR1 and CDR2 are LNHNV and YYDKDF (reference sequence). This CDR3 reads CATSAHRGRETQYF. DNA of the CDR3: TGTGCCACCAGCGCGCACAGGGGCAGGGAGACCCAGTACTTC. Based on the CDR3 plus reference TRBV15 and TRBJ2-5, the full variable domain is DAMVIQNPRYQVTQFGKPVTLSCSQTLNHNVMYWYQQKSSQAPKLLFHYYDKDFNNEADTPDNFQSRRPNTSFCFLDIRSPGLGDTAMYLCATSAHRGRETQYFGPGTRLLVL.

The V gene is TRBV5-4, the J gene TRBJ2-7; 9 bases agree with TRBD2. The CDR3 has 14 residues. V trimming: 4 bases; J trimming: 4 bases; junction bases outside the gene matches: 6. Per the germline V gene, CDR1 is SGHNT and CDR2 is YYREEE (reference sequence). The CDR3 nucleotides are TGTGCCAGCAGCCCTGATACTAGCGGGTACGAGCAGTACTTC. This sequence encodes CASSPDTSGYEQYF.

In the case of this clone: The junction departs from germline at one end; a sequencing error may be responsible. The chain employs TRBV27 and TRBJ1-1; weak D call: TRBD1 (5 bases). The CDR3 covers 15 residues. The germline V gene has CDR1 MNHEY and CDR2 SMNVEV (reference sequence). The CDR3, as DNA: TGTGCCAGCAGTCCCATTTCTGGGGCCGGGACTGACGCTTTCTTT. Amino acids: CASSPISGAGTDAFF.

This clone occurred once. This sequence joins TRBV10-3 and TRBJ1-2, with 7 bases identical to TRBD1. There are 13 residues in the CDR3. Unmatched junction bases numbered 10, after V lost 2 bases and J lost 13 bases. Per germline, CDR1 ENHRY and CDR2 SYGVKD. DNA for the CDR3: TGTGCCATCAGTGAGGCTAGACAGGGAAAGACCACCTTC. Its translation is CAISEARQGKTTF.

V gene TRBV2 combines with J gene TRBJ2-3; TRBD2 matches at 11 bases. The junction had 1 base not matched to a gene; V was cut back by 6 bases and J by 5 bases. The CDR3 loop spans 13 amino acids. Germline-derived CDR1 and CDR2 are SNHLY and FYNNEI. In DNA form, the CDR3 reads TGTGCCAGCAGGGGGACTAGCGGAGATACGCAGTATTTT. Amino acid sequence: CASRGTSGDTQYF.

This clone turned up a few times. The rearrangement uses TRBV5-1 and TRBJ1-4; D unclear. Germline V lookup: CDR1 SGHRS, CDR2 YFSETQ. V was pared by 8 bases and J by 1 base, with 9 bases between. The CDR3 consists of 13 residues. In nucleotides, the CDR3 is TGCGCCAGAAGAGGGAAAACTAATGAAAAACTGTTTTTT. Translated: CARRGKTNEKLFF. Variable domain in full (rest from reference TRBV5-1 and TRBJ1-4): KAGVTQTPRYLIKTRGQQVTLSCSPISGHRSVSWYQQTPGQGLQFLFEYFSETQRNKGNFPGRFSGRQFSNSRSEMNVSTLELGDSALYLCARRGKTNEKLFFGSGTQLSVL.

The chain's CDR3 is CASSFRDTGELFF. The CDR3 DNA sequence: TGTGCCAGCAGTTTTCGGGACACCGGGGAGCTGTTTTTT. The V gene is TRBV12-3 or TRBV12-4, the J gene TRBJ2-2; D gene unclear. The CDR3 consists of 13 residues. V gave up 3 bases and J gave up 3 bases, with 5 bases separating them.

This chain connects TRBV3-1 (or the pseudogene TRBV3-2) to TRBJ1-1, with 7 bases aligning to TRBD1. Germline CDR1 is LGHDT and CDR2 is YNNKEL (reference sequence). The CDR3 covers 12 residues. The V and J ends lost 5 bases and 8 bases, in that order; junction bases with no gene match: 5. This chain's CDR3 is CASSLVGQEAFF. The DNA of the CDR3 is TGTGCCAGCAGCTTGGTGGGACAGGAAGCTTTCTTT.

The rearrangement uses TRBV19 and TRBJ2-5, with D unresolved. There are 12 residues in the CDR3. The germline V gene has CDR1 LNHDA and CDR2 SQIVND (reference sequence). V was trimmed by 4 bases and J by 9 bases, leaving 12 bases between them. The CDR3: CASSTPGAAQYF. The CDR3 DNA sequence: TGTGCCAGTAGTACCCCTGGCGCGGCCCAGTACTTC.

The chain recombines TRBV19 with TRBJ2-3; 10 bases fit TRBD2. This CDR3 region has 15 residues. Germline V lookup: CDR1 LNHDA, CDR2 SQIVND (reference sequence). Trimming removed 3 bases from V and 6 bases from J; junction bases left unmatched: 6. The chain's CDR3 is CASSITSGTRDTQYF. The CDR3, as DNA: TGTGCCAGTAGTATTACTAGCGGGACCCGGGATACGCAGTATTTT.

V usage is TRBV28 and J usage is TRBJ1-5; D perhaps matches TRBD1 (6 bases). The CDR3 sequence is 17 residues long. V shed 8 bases and J shed 2 bases, with 22 bases lying between them. Germline V gene sequence: CDR1 MDHEN, CDR2 SYDVKM. CDR3 bases: TGTGCCAGCTTCTCCCTTTCCCGGGCAGGGGGCAATCAGCCCCAGCATTTT. Its protein is CASFSLSRAGGNQPQHF.

The DNA of the CDR3 is TGTGCCAGCAGCTTGTCCGGGCCCAGGGACAATGAGCAGTTCTTC. Translated: CASSLSGPRDNEQFF. The V call is TRBV5-6, the J call TRBJ2-1; D perhaps matches TRBD1 (5 bases). Trimming took off 1 base at V and 5 bases at J, with 13 bases between the two ends. Germline V gene lookup returns CDR1 SGHDT and CDR2 YYEEEE. This CDR3 region has 15 residues.

The gene calls are TRBV19 and TRBJ1-1, with no clear D. This CDR3 is 13 amino acids long. CDR1 and CDR2 (germline): LNHDA, SQIVND (reference sequence). The V gene lost 4 bases and the J gene lost 4 bases, with 10 bases spanning the gap. The CDR3, as DNA: TGTGCCAGTAGTACGGTCCCCGGCACTGAAGCTTTCTTT. Amino acid sequence: CASSTVPGTEAFF. Complete variable domain (other parts from reference TRBV19 and TRBJ1-1): DGGITQSPKYLFRKEGQNVTLSCEQNLNHDAMYWYRQDPGQGLRLIYYSQIVNDFQKGDIAEGYSVSREKKESFPLTVTSAQKNPTAFYLCASSTVPGTEAFFGQGTRLTVV.

This clone has a handful of counts. The J gene is TRBJ1-5, the V gene TRBV15, with a weak D call TRBD1 (5 bases). The ends were cut back, 1 base at V and 1 base at J, with 5 bases in the middle. Germline values: CDR1 LNHNV, CDR2 YYDKDF (reference sequence). CDR3 length: 14 amino acids. DNA for the CDR3: TGTGCCACCAGCAGAGGACAGAGCAATCAGCCCCAGCATTTT. It specifies CATSRGQSNQPQHF.

The chain is built from TRBV18 and TRBJ2-3, with D tentatively TRBD2 (6 bases). The CDR3 contains 16 residues. Deletions cut 8 bases from V and 4 bases from J, with 22 bases between. Germline V gene sequence: CDR1 KGHSH, CDR2 LQKENI. DNA of the CDR3: TGTGCCAGCCGGAGGGACGGGGGATATGGGGCAGATACGCAGTATTTT. This codes for CASRRDGGYGADTQYF. Supplemented by reference TRBV18 and TRBJ2-3, the full variable domain reads NAGVMQNPRHLVRRRGQEARLRCSPMKGHSHVYWYRQLPEEGLKFMVYLQKENIIDESGMPKERFSAEFPKEGPSILRIQQVVRGDSAAYFCASRRDGGYGADTQYFGPGTRLTVL.

The V and J genes are TRBV6-1 and TRBJ1-4, with unresolved D. Per germline, CDR1 MNHNS and CDR2 SASEGT. V lost 5 bases to trimming and J lost 10 bases, with 11 bases between them. The CDR3 spans 12 residues. The DNA of the CDR3 is TGTGCCAGCAGTCTTTTTGAGGGAAAACTGTTTTTT. Translating it yields CASSLFEGKLFF.

The V call is TRBV6-5, the J call TRBJ2-7, with 10 bases lining up with TRBD2. The CDR3 contains 12 residues. V was pared by 8 bases and J by 5 bases, with 3 bases of the junction left unmatched. Germline loops: CDR1 MNHEY, CDR2 SVGAGI. The CDR3 here is CASSLAGNEQYF. In nucleotides, the CDR3 is TGTGCCAGCTCACTAGCGGGAAACGAGCAGTACTTC.

The chain is built from TRBV7-8 and TRBJ2-5; 8 bases agree with TRBD2. The CDR3 is 17 residues long. Germline V gives CDR1 SGHVS, CDR2 FQNEAQ. The J segment lost 5 bases and the V segment lost 5 bases, leaving 16 bases of the junction unmatched. The CDR3 DNA reads TGTGCCAGCAGCCACCGGACTAGCTCGTCACCTTGGGAGACCCAGTACTTC. Translating gives CASSHRTSSSPWETQYF.

There are a few counts of this clone. V and J are TRBV5-5 and TRBJ2-3, with 7 nucleotides matching TRBD2. The CDR3 consists of 15 residues. Germline V CDR1 and CDR2: SGHKS, YYEKEE (reference sequence). V dropped 6 bases and J dropped 3; count of bases not matched to a gene: 10. CDR3 region: CASTPDGRGTDTQYF. In nucleotides, the CDR3 is TGTGCCAGCACCCCCGATGGGCGGGGGACAGATACGCAGTATTTT.